This T cell receptor beta chain emerged from a study of vaccination and CD4 T cells after COVID-19. As for the study in general: The convalescents were made up of six males and four females, two of whom were Hispanic. The cells were exposed to overlapping spike peptides originating from SARS-CoV-2, HCoV-NL63, HCoV-OC43 and HCoV-229E for stimulation.

This clonotype was detected a few times. No antigen is known for it. Oncomine TCR Beta short-read sequencing was applied to DNA from cultured CD4+ T cells. Extraction of genomic DNA was performed on cultured CD4+ T cells. One entry per CDR3 protein results from TCRdb running MiXCR on the PCR reads. The data contain approximately 9,600 distinct CDR3 sequences, less than 55% of them seen just once; the ten biggest clones take up around 12%. Germline trimming cut 0 bases from V and 0 bases from J; bases unmatched to any gene: 5. This CDR3 region has 18 residues. Germline V gene data show CDR1 as MNHEY and CDR2 as SVGEGT. The study's findings and limits: This study had few convalescent patients and no early post-infection samples.

Treatment reported: roughly 10-day PBMC culture with coronavirus spike peptide pools or control peptides (ViraFEST assay). One should note that the unexposed donor's CD4+ T cells were collected before the COVID-19 pandemic (2011-2018). Contingent on cell availability, unexposed-donor CD4+ T cells were interrogated with SARS-CoV-2 S/N and four cold-coronavirus spikes. The TCR comes from a human donor in good health. Source material: CD4+ T cells from blood, cultured in vitro. V usage is TRBV6-2 or TRBV6-3 and J usage is TRBJ2-1; 10 bases match TRBD2. The CDR3 sequence is CASSYSSGRASSYNEQFF. The CDR3 coding sequence is TGTGCCAGCAGTTACTCGAGCGGGAGGGCTAGCTCCTACAATGAGCAGTTCTTC.